This T cell receptor (beta chain) was sequenced for a study of shared clonotypes between healthy human individuals (TCRdb year 2020). About the study as a whole: The cohort included three men and a couple of women between 18 and 49 years of age. Per donor, three plates each were used for CD4 naive and CD4 memory, two for CD8 naive, and one for CD8 memory. Each donor's leukapheresis produced roughly between about 0.8 and 8.9 billion PBMCs. Blood TCR repertoires of 5 or 6 healthy adults were deeply sequenced to estimate repertoire size and the extent of clonotype sharing between individuals. Libraries were prepared and TCR repertoires were sequenced by different laboratories using diverse techniques, in order to increase sequencing depth and limit assay-specific biases.

The CDR3 measures 14 amino acids from cysteine to phenylalanine. Of all the DNA, just the CDR3 is kept, 42 bases in frame from base 1. After removal of 4 bases from V and 4 bases from J, the junction retains 6 bases not matched to a gene. The germline V gene (reference sequence) supplies CDR1 LNHDA and CDR2 SQIVND. Donors were healthy HIV-negative adults with no recently reported acute infections or vaccinations. Every donor was a Caucasian adult living in Nashville, Tennessee, USA. Magnetic negative selection was used to enrich CD4+ T cells, after which naive cells were positively selected on CD45RA and the negative fraction became the memory subset. Blood was collected by leukapheresis, and PBMCs were isolated by Ficoll-Histopaque density gradient centrifugation and then cryopreserved in liquid nitrogen vapor phase. Analytical flow cytometry was used to check the purity and quantity of each magnetically sorted T cell population. Genomic DNA was isolated from each sorted fraction and quantified by UV absorbance on a Nanodrop 2000c.

TCR CDR3 regions were amplified from genomic DNA by multiplex PCR using the deep immunoSEQ assay. For each cell subset, the extracted genomic DNA was distributed evenly across all wells of several immunoSEQ 96-well plates, and each plate served as one replicate. For sorted subsets, 200 ng of genomic DNA, equivalent to around 29,000 T cell genomes, went into each replicate PCR. Purified libraries were quantified with a Qubit 3.0 fluorometer, sized on a Bioanalyzer 2100, and re-quantified with the KAPA Library Quantification kit. A separate single-read 150-cycle Illumina NextSeq 550 flow cell was used to sequence each immunoSEQ 96-well plate. Per the authors' processing: Because only junctional sequences without quality scores were contained in the immunoSEQ output, filtering matching that applied to full-length reads could not be performed. To assign V/J genes and CDR3, sequences were annotated against IMGT germline references using PyIR, a Python wrapper for IgBLAST v1.9. Reads with weak V/J assignments (E-value above 1e-6), missing CDR3, stop codons, out-of-frame junctions, or ambiguous translated residues were removed. V3J clonotypes were defined as sequences sharing an identical inferred V gene, J gene, and CDR3 amino acid sequence. Percentage overlap between repertoires was computed as shared unique clonotypes divided by the size of the smaller repertoire. RTK rarefaction, the Chao1 estimator, and Recon v2.1 estimates of unobserved clonotypes were used to assess repertoire richness. OLGA was used to compute generation probabilities for all TCRbeta clonotypes that the gDNA method yielded from four donors. This is the immuneACCESS table as TCRdb keeps it, with only in-frame sequences that have V and J called. A part of the clones is gone; compared with another copy, unresolved V genes explain less than half, and the rest is unexplained. The V and J calls and clone size were taken over from that table, and D and trimming were inferred from the DNA. The sample has over 2 million clones on record, approximately 90% of them singletons. Approximately 0.4% of the sample belongs to the ten largest clones.

About this clone: Its antigen is still unknown. The sample holds no much larger clone one base away, and base qualities are not on file.

The research as a whole found: Rarefaction of sorted-subset datasets indicated incomplete sequencing despite the large sequencing depth. Sampling was restricted to blood, and TCR repertoires in tissues likely differ from the TCR repertoires found in blood. Across a few donors, 4.5% to 6.5% of naive CD4, 3.5% of naive CD8, 2.3% of memory CD4, and about 0.4% of memory CD8 clonotypes were shared. Clonotypes shared by all four sorted-subset donors showed higher generation probabilities than non-shared clonotypes. Estimated clonotype richness was generally larger for naive than for memory subsets. Based on pairwise subsampling, the degree of clonotype sharing among donors was expected to be affected by sequencing depth. The genetic and exposure-history diversity represented was limited by the small number of donors.

The receptor was derived from a man younger than 30 in good health. Some clones in this sample may be carry-over from other donors' samples. This chain is built from TRBV19 and TRBJ2-5; 7 of the junction bases match TRBD2. Sequences were obtained from naive CD4+ T cells from PBMCs. Sample cell subset or site, as interpreted from the label and publication: CD45RA+ positively selected. The bases are TGTGCCAGTAGTACACTAGCGTCTGGAGAGACCCAGTACTTC. It codes for CASSTLASGETQYF.